These 29 T cell receptor beta chains were sequenced from one sample in a study of cytomegalovirus exposure and HLA in healthy donors. Libraries were prepared by immunoSEQ multiplex PCR; TCRdb keeps only in-frame clonotypes and omits some of them. Here the sample spans over 150,000 clones, approximately 87% being singletons. What was sequenced was PBMCs. The receptors stem from a woman in her 30s in good health and CMV-seronegative.

The chain links TRBV29-1 to TRBJ1-1; D is uncertain. CDR1 and CDR2 from the germline V gene are SQVTM and ANQGSEA. V dropped 7 bases and J dropped 1 base, with 7 bases sitting between them. The CDR3 is 11 residues long. CDR3: CSGTGNTEAFF. The CDR3 nucleotides are TGCAGCGGAACGGGGAACACTGAAGCTTTCTTT. Full variable domain (outside the CDR3, taken from reference TRBV29-1 and TRBJ1-1): SAVISQKPSRDICQRGTSLTIQCQVDSQVTMMFWYRQQPGQSLTLIATANQGSEATYESGFVIDKFPISRPNLTFSTLTVSNMSPEDSSIYLCSGTGNTEAFFGQGTRLTVV.

The chain joins TRBV7-8 to TRBJ2-7; maybe TRBD2 (7 bases). CDR1 is SGHVS and CDR2 is FQNEAQ in the germline V gene. The CDR3 has 17 residues. The ends were cut back, 1 base at V and 2 bases at J, with 18 bases in the middle. The CDR3 protein is CASSLVPTGLEPYEQYF. DNA for the CDR3: TGTGCCAGCAGCTTAGTACCGACAGGACTAGAACCCTACGAGCAGTACTTC.

The gene calls are TRBV7-6 and TRBJ2-1, with TRBD2 matching over 16 bases. J gave up 3 bases and V 5 bases, and 7 bases lay outside the gene matches. Germline V gene data show CDR1 as SGHVS and CDR2 as FNYEAQ. This CDR3 is built from 18 residues. The CDR3 is CASSKPGLAGGDYNEQFF. CDR3 coding DNA: TGTGCCAGCAGCAAACCGGGACTAGCGGGGGGGGACTACAATGAGCAGTTCTTC.

This clone was detected a few times. The V gene is TRBV6-6, the J gene TRBJ1-1; 7 nucleotides align to TRBD1. The germline V gene has CDR1 MNHNY and CDR2 SVGAGI (reference sequence). J gave up 0 bases and V 6 bases, and 4 bases lay outside the gene matches. The CDR3 contains 14 residues. CDR3 loop: CASRRDSMNTEAFF. Here the CDR3 DNA reads TGTGCCAGCAGGAGGGACAGCATGAACACTGAAGCTTTCTTT.

The V gene is TRBV4-2, the J gene TRBJ1-2; 7 positions agree with TRBD1. This CDR3 spans 15 amino acids. V gave up 3 bases and J gave up 1 base; unmatched junction bases: 5. The V gene's germline CDR1 is LGHNA and CDR2 YNFKEQ. In DNA form, the CDR3 reads TGTGCCAGCAGCCATTGGACAGGTATTAACTATGGCTACACCTTC. Protein: CASSHWTGINYGYTF.

The rearrangement uses TRBV25-1 and TRBJ2-5; possibly TRBD1 for D (6 bases). Between the trimmed V and J ends, which lost 6 bases and 4 bases, there was a span of 15 bases. Germline V gene sequence: CDR1 MGHDK, CDR2 SYGVNS. The CDR3 is made up of 14 amino acids. The CDR3 sequence is CASSAAVGGETQYF. As DNA, the CDR3 is TGTGCCAGCAGCGCAGCCGTAGGGGGAGAGACCCAGTACTTC.

The chain uses TRBV5-4 and TRBJ2-5, with 12 nucleotides matching TRBD2. After removal of 5 bases from V and 5 bases from J, the junction contained 1 base not matched to a gene. The CDR3 length is 13 residues. The germline CDR1 and CDR2 sequences are SGHNT and YYREEE (reference sequence). Here the CDR3 DNA reads TGTGCCAGCAGTCTAGCGGGGGGGGAGACCCAGTACTTC. Translated: CASSLAGGETQYF. Based on the CDR3 plus reference TRBV5-4 and TRBJ2-5, the full variable domain is ETGVTQSPTHLIKTRGQQVTLRCSSQSGHNTVSWYQQALGQGPQFIFQYYREEENGRGNFPPRFSGLQFPNYSSELNVNALELDDSALYLCASSLAGGETQYFGPGTRLLVL.

This clone was detected only once. The J gene is TRBJ2-1, the V gene TRBV7-6, with TRBD2 identical over 10 bases. The V gene's germline CDR1 is SGHVS and CDR2 FNYEAQ. J lost 2 bases, V lost 5 bases, and 6 bases had no gene match. This CDR3 comprises 16 residues. This CDR3 reads CASSLESGGAYNEQFF. In DNA form, the CDR3 reads TGTGCCAGCAGCCTAGAGAGCGGGGGGGCCTACAATGAGCAGTTCTTC.

The CDR3 sequence: CASPMDGSNTEAFF. The CDR3 DNA reads as TGTGCCAGTCCGATGGACGGCAGTAACACTGAAGCTTTCTTT. The genes are TRBV27 and TRBJ1-1, with D unresolved. Per the germline V gene, CDR1 is MNHEY and CDR2 is SMNVEV (reference sequence). Trimming cost V 9 bases and J 2 bases, with 16 bases left between them. The CDR3 contains 14 residues.

The V and J genes are TRBV4-3 and TRBJ2-5, with D perhaps matching TRBD1 or TRBD2 (6 bases each). V was shortened by 1 base and J by 5 bases, with 14 bases between the two germline ends. CDR1 is LGHNA and CDR2 is YSLEER in the germline V gene. This CDR3 is built from 15 residues. This CDR3 reads CASSQGEAGDETQYF. Here the CDR3 DNA reads TGCGCCAGCAGCCAAGGGGAGGCAGGGGACGAGACCCAGTACTTC.

This clone was seen only once. The chain uses TRBV4-1 and TRBJ2-7; TRBD2 matches 11 bases. Germline values: CDR1 MGHRA, CDR2 YSYEKL. The CDR3 is 15 residues long. V lost 6 bases to trimming and J lost 3 bases; unmatched junction nucleotides: 7. Here the CDR3 DNA reads TGCGCCAGCAGGGCGACTAGCGGGACCAACTACGAGCAGTACTTC. Its translation: CASRATSGTNYEQYF.

This chain links TRBV6-6 with TRBJ2-1, with unresolved D. Germline V gives CDR1 MNHNY, CDR2 SVGAGI (reference sequence). V lost 1 base to trimming and J lost 10 bases, with 5 bases between them. This CDR3 is 11 amino acids long. The CDR3 DNA sequence: TGTGCCAGCAGTTACTACCGGGAGCAGTTCTTC. Translation: CASSYYREQFF.

This chain uses TRBV27 with TRBJ2-1; 11 bases fit TRBD2. This CDR3 spans 15 amino acids. V was clipped by 3 bases and J by 6 bases; unmatched bases: 4. Germline CDR1 reads MNHEY; CDR2 reads SMNVEV (reference sequence). The DNA for the CDR3 is TGTGCCAGCAGTTTGTCTAGCGGGAGGTCCAATGAGCAGTTCTTC. Protein sequence: CASSLSSGRSNEQFF.

The chain has TRBV11-2 and TRBJ2-1; TRBD2 might be the D (6 bases). Trimming stripped 5 bases from V and 0 bases from J, with 14 bases between. CDR1 and CDR2 from the germline V gene are SGHAT and FQNNGV. The CDR3 has 16 amino acids. The CDR3 here is CASSRSTGSSYNEQFF. CDR3 DNA: TGTGCCAGCAGCCGAAGTACCGGGAGCTCCTACAATGAGCAGTTCTTC.

This clone was seen more than once but under ten times. V gene TRBV5-8 combines with J gene TRBJ1-5; D unresolved. V lost 4 bases and J 2 bases, leaving 10 bases between the germline ends. The CDR3 spans 14 residues. Germline V gene sequence: CDR1 SGHTS, CDR2 YDEGEE. CDR3 sequence: CASSLLRGNQPQHF. In DNA, the CDR3 is TGTGCCAGCAGCCTACTCCGGGGCAATCAGCCCCAGCATTTT.

This clone was seen just once. The chain has TRBV10-3 and TRBJ2-5; no definite D call. This CDR3 comprises 12 residues. Germline V gives CDR1 ENHRY, CDR2 SYGVKD. Trimming removed 0 bases from V and 4 bases from J, with 3 bases in between. CDR3 DNA sequence: TGTGCCATCAGTGAGTCGACAGAGACCCAGTACTTC. It translates to CAISESTETQYF.

The chain employs TRBV13 and TRBJ2-1; no firm D call. Germline V gene sequence: CDR1 PRHDT, CDR2 FYEKMQ (reference sequence). V was cut by 1 base and J by 3 bases, with 7 bases left in between. CDR3 length: 14 amino acids. CDR3 sequence (DNA): TGTGCCAGCAGCTTAGTTCCGGGCTACAATGAGCAGTTCTTC. Its translation is CASSLVPGYNEQFF.

This clone was observed a handful of times. The chain employs TRBV11-1 and TRBJ2-7; D unresolved. CDR1 is SGHAT and CDR2 is FQDESV in the germline V gene (reference sequence). The CDR3 sequence is 13 residues long. Trimming left V 3 bases short and J 4 bases short, with 10 bases between. Here the CDR3 DNA reads TGTGCCAGCAGCTTTAGCAGTAAGTACGAGCAGTACTTC. The encoded protein is CASSFSSKYEQYF. Full variable domain (outside the CDR3, taken from reference TRBV11-1 and TRBJ2-7): EAEVAQSPRYKITEKSQAVAFWCDPISGHATLYWYRQILGQGPELLVQFQDESVVDDSQLPKDRFSAERLKGVDSTLKIQPAELGDSAMYLCASSFSSKYEQYFGPGTRLTVT.

The V and J genes are TRBV4-3 and TRBJ1-2; weak D call: TRBD1 (6 bases). The germline V gene has CDR1 LGHNA and CDR2 YSLEER. The CDR3 totals 16 residues. V gave up 0 bases and J gave up 4 bases, with 15 bases separating them. The CDR3, as DNA: TGCGCCAGCAGCCAAGATCGGGGGGGGCGTATCTATGGCTACACCTTC. Translated, it gives CASSQDRGGRIYGYTF.

J is TRBJ1-1 and V is TRBV29-1; D gene unclear. This CDR3 has 10 amino acids. Deletions cut 3 bases from V and 5 bases from J, with 4 bases between. CDR1 is SQVTM, CDR2 ANQGSEA, per germline. The CDR3 sequence: CSVEGTEAFF. The CDR3 region has the DNA TGCAGCGTTGAGGGGACTGAAGCTTTCTTT.

This clone appeared a single time. V gene TRBV4-3 combines with J gene TRBJ2-7; possibly TRBD2 for D (5 bases). CDR3 length equals 16 residues. CDR1 LGHNA and CDR2 YSLEER come from the germline V gene. The V and J ends lost 1 base and 0 bases respectively, with 13 bases between them. Here the CDR3 DNA reads TGCGCCAGCAGCCAAGGGATTATGGACTCCTCCTACGAGCAGTACTTC. This encodes CASSQGIMDSSYEQYF.

J is TRBJ2-7 and V is TRBV7-9, with TRBD2 as a possible D gene (5 bases). CDR1 SEHNR and CDR2 FQNEAQ come from the germline V gene (reference sequence). The CDR3 is 15 residues long. Trimming left V 0 bases short and J 4 bases short, with 13 bases between. The chain's CDR3 is CASSLAEAGLYEQYF. The CDR3 bases are TGTGCCAGCAGCTTAGCGGAGGCTGGTCTATACGAGCAGTACTTC.

This rearrangement joins TRBV28 to TRBJ1-1; D is uncertain. V was pared by 7 bases and J by 6 bases, with 21 bases between. The CDR3 is made up of 15 amino acids. Germline CDR1 and CDR2: MDHEN and SYDVKM. CDR3 region: CASTSGELVSAEAFF. CDR3 nucleotide sequence: TGTGCCAGCACCAGCGGGGAGTTGGTTAGCGCTGAAGCTTTCTTT.

J is TRBJ1-1 and V is TRBV6-5; TRBD1 is a possible D gene (5 bases). The V gene lost 7 bases and the J gene lost 9 bases, with 21 bases spanning the gap. Per germline, CDR1 MNHEY and CDR2 SVGAGI. This CDR3 is built from 14 residues. The CDR3 loop is CASNGPGSGGQAFF. In nucleotides, the CDR3 is TGTGCCAGCAACGGCCCAGGGTCTGGCGGACAAGCTTTCTTT.

This clone was picked up one time. The J gene is TRBJ2-1, the V gene TRBV27; 9 bases are a match to TRBD2. The germline gives CDR1 MNHEY, CDR2 SMNVEV (reference sequence). The CDR3 is 13 amino acids. V lost 7 bases, J lost 12 bases, and 10 bases stayed unmatched. The CDR3: CASKASGAGGQFF. In nucleotides, the CDR3 is TGTGCCAGCAAGGCTAGCGGGGCAGGGGGGCAGTTCTTC.

The chain links TRBV5-8 to TRBJ1-2, with TRBD1 matching 9 bases. The CDR3 covers 16 residues. Germline CDR1 and CDR2: SGHTS and YDEGEE. V was clipped by 2 bases and J by 4 bases; unmatched bases: 9. CDR3 loop: CASSFSYRGRFYGYTF. Written as DNA, the CDR3 is TGTGCCAGCAGCTTTTCTTACAGGGGGCGTTTCTATGGCTACACCTTC. The variable domain in full, with the rest retrieved from reference TRBV5-8 and TRBJ1-2, is EAGVTQSPTHLIKTRGQQATLRCSPISGHTSVYWYQQALGLGLQFLLWYDEGEERNRGNFPPRFSGRQFPNYSSELNVNALELEDSALYLCASSFSYRGRFYGYTFGSGTRLTVV.

This chain joins TRBV9 and TRBJ1-5, with D possibly matching TRBD1 (6 bases). Germline V gene lookup returns CDR1 SGDLS and CDR2 YYNGEE. The CDR3 spans 15 residues. With 0 bases removed from V and 7 bases from J, the gap between germline ends came to 14 bases. In DNA, the CDR3 is TGTGCCAGCAGCGTAGACGGGGGCGGAGGCCAGCCCCAGCATTTT. Translated: CASSVDGGGGQPQHF. Drawing the rest from reference TRBV9 and TRBJ1-5, the complete variable domain is DSGVTQTPKHLITATGQRVTLRCSPRSGDLSVYWYQQSLDQGLQFLIQYYNGEERAKGNILERFSAQQFPDLHSELNLSSLELGDSALYFCASSVDGGGGQPQHFGDGTRLSIL.

CDR3 sequence reads: CASRASLGNYGYTF. The CDR3, as DNA: TGTGCCAGCAGAGCGAGTTTGGGTAACTATGGCTACACCTTC. This chain links TRBV27 with TRBJ1-2, with no clear D. V was cut by 6 bases and J by 1 base, with 12 bases left in between. CDR3 length: 14 residues. Looked up from germline, CDR1 is MNHEY and CDR2 is SMNVEV (reference sequence).

V usage is TRBV5-1 and J usage is TRBJ2-5; D is undetermined. Deletions cut 4 bases from V and 2 bases from J, with 15 bases between. The germline V gene encodes CDR1 SGHRS and CDR2 YFSETQ. The CDR3 consists of 15 residues. CDR3 coding DNA: TGCGCCAGCAGCCACTCGACGGCGGCACAAGAGACCCAGTACTTC. This gives the protein CASSHSTAAQETQYF.